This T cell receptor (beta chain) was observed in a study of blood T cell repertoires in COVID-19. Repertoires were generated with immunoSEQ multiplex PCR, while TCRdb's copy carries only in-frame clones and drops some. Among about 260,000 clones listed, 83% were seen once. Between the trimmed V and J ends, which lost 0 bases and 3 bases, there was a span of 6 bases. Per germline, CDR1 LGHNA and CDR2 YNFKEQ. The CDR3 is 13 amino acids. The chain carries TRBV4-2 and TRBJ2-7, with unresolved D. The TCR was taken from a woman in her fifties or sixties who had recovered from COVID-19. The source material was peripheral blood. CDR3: CASSQDGLYEQYF. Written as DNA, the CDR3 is TGTGCCAGCAGCCAAGATGGCCTCTACGAGCAGTACTTC.